This TCR beta chain was found in a study of blood T cells in healthy people across ages. This clonotype was counted a single time. A junction end diverges from the germline sequence, so it may reflect a read error. The germline gives CDR1 ENHRY, CDR2 SYGVKD. CDR3 length: 16 amino acids. The use of a sample-barcoded 5' primer and a J-beta primer mix characterized a second PCR of about 7 to 12 cycles. Using its own MiXCR run on the 5' RACE reads, TCRdb lists one record per CDR3 protein. Of some 640,000 distinct CDR3 sequences listed, roughly 30% are singletons. The source of this sequence is a woman at least 80 years old in good health. V is TRBV10-3 and J is TRBJ2-2; the match to TRBD1 covers 8 bases. Sequenced: blood. The CDR3 bases are TGTGCCATCCAGGGGGCAACGGGTCGGGGCACCGGGGAGCGGTTTTTT. As protein: CAIQGATGRGTGERFF.